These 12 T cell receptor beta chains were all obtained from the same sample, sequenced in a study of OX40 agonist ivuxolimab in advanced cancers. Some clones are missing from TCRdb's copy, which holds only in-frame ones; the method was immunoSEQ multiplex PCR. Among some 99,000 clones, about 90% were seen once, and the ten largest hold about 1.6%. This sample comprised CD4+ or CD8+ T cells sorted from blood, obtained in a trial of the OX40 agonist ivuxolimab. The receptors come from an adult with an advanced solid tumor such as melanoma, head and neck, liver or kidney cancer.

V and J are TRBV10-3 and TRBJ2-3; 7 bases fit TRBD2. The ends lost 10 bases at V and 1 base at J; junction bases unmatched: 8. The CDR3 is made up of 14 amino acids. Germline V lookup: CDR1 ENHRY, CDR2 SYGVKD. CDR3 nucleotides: TGTGCCACCATAGCGGGCGATCGCACAGATACGCAGTATTTT. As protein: CATIAGDRTDTQYF.

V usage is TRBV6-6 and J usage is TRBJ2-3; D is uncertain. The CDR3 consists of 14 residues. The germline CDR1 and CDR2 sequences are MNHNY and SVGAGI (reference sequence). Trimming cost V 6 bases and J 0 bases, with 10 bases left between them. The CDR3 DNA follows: TGTGCCAGCAGAACTTCGACTAGCACAGATACGCAGTATTTT. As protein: CASRTSTSTDTQYF.

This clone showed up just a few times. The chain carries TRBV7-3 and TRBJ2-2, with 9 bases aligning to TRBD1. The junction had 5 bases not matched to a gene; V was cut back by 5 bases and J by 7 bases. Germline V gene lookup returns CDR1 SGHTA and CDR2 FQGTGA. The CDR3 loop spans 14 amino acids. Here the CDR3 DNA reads TGTGCCAGCAGCGGACAGGGGTTGAGCGGGGAGCTGTTTTTT. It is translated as CASSGQGLSGELFF. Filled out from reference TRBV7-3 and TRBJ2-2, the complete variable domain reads GAGVSQTPSNKVTEKGKYVELRCDPISGHTALYWYRQSLGQGPEFLIYFQGTGAADDSGLPNDRFFAVRPEGSVSTLKIQRTERGDSAVYLCASSGQGLSGELFFGEGSRLTVL.

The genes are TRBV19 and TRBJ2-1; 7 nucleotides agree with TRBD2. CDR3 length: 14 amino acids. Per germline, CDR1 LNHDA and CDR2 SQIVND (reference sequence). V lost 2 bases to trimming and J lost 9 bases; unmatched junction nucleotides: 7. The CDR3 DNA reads TGTGCCAGTAGTATAAATGGGAGGGGAGGTGAGCAGTTCTTC. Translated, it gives CASSINGRGGEQFF.

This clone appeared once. In DNA form, the CDR3 reads TGCAGCGTTGTCGGGCTCGGGTCTGGGGCCAACGTCCTGACTTTC. It encodes CSVVGLGSGANVLTF. The chain employs TRBV29-1 and TRBJ2-6; D call uncertain. Germline loops: CDR1 SQVTM, CDR2 ANQGSEA. The CDR3 is made up of 15 amino acids. Trimming removed 4 bases from V and 1 base from J, with 11 bases in between.

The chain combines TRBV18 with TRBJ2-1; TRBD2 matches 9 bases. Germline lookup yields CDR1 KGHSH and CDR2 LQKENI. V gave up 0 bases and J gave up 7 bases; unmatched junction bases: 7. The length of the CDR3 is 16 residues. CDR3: CASSPPVAGERNEQFF. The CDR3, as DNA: TGTGCCAGCTCACCACCTGTAGCGGGAGAAAGGAATGAGCAGTTCTTC.

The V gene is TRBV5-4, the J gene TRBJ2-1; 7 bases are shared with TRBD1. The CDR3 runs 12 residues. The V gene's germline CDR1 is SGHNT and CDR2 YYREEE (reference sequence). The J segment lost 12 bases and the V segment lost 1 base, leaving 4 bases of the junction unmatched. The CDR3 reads CASSLWNRGQFF. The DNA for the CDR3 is TGTGCCAGCAGCTTGTGGAACAGGGGGCAGTTCTTC.

CDR3 coding DNA: TGTGCCAGCAGTTACTCGATAGGTTACAATGAGCAGTTCTTC. Translation gives CASSYSIGYNEQFF. V is TRBV6-6 and J is TRBJ2-1; D uncertain. Trimming shortened V by 0 bases and J by 4 bases, and 7 bases separated the two germline ends. CDR1 is MNHNY, CDR2 SVGAGI, per germline (reference sequence). This CDR3 region has 14 residues.

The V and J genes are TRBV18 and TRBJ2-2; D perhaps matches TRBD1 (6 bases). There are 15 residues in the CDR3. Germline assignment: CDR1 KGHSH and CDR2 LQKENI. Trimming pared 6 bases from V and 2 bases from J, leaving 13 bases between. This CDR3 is CASSHGTTNTGELFF. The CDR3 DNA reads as TGTGCCAGCTCCCATGGGACAACTAACACCGGGGAGCTGTTTTTT.

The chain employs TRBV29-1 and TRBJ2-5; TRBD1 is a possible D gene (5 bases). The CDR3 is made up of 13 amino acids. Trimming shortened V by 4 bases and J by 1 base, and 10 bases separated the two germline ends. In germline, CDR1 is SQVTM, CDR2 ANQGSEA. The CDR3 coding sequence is TGCAGCGTTGCCAGGGCCTCCCAAGAGACCCAGTACTTC. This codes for CSVARASQETQYF. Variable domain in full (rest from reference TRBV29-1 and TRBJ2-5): SAVISQKPSRDICQRGTSLTIQCQVDSQVTMMFWYRQQPGQSLTLIATANQGSEATYESGFVIDKFPISRPNLTFSTLTVSNMSPEDSSIYLCSVARASQETQYFGPGTRLLVL.

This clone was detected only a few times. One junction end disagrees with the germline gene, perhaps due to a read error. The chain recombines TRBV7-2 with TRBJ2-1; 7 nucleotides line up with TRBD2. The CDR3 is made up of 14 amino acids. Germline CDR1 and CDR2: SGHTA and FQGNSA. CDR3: CASSLGGGNNEQFF. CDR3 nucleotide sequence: TGTGCCAGCAGTTTAGGCGGGGGTAACAATGAGCAGTTCTTC.

The CDR3 DNA follows: TGTGCCAGCAGCTTTAGCCCGCGGACAGACATTCAGTACTTC. Amino acids: CASSFSPRTDIQYF. The chain recombines TRBV5-6 with TRBJ2-4; the D gene is possibly TRBD1 (6 bases). CDR3 length equals 14 residues. Germline V lookup: CDR1 SGHDT, CDR2 YYEEEE. The germline V and J ends were trimmed by 2 bases and 8 bases, with 14 bases remaining between them.